The entry that follows covers one TCR beta chain sequence. What it binds is unknown. The method was immunoSEQ multiplex PCR; TCRdb's version includes in-frame clones alone and lacks a portion of them. Of some 14,000 clones listed, over 80% were seen once; the top ten hold 15% to 20%. Time point noted: recipient sample about 28 days before transplant, after cytoreduction. This sample is drawn from a study of T cell clonotyping in hematopoietic cell transplantation. Study overall: Recipient samples before transplant were obtained post-cytoreduction. Study outcomes and limitations: Recipient TCR diversity dropped after transplant; expanded clonotypes rose from day 30 to 180. Graft donor and pretransplant recipient Inverse Simpson Index values predicted broader posttransplant TCR diversity.

Germline V gives CDR1 SGHDT, CDR2 YYEEEE. V was pared by 0 bases and J by 3 bases, with 3 bases of the junction left unmatched. The CDR3 is made up of 14 amino acids. J is TRBJ2-7 and V is TRBV5-6; TRBD1 aligns across 7 bases. Source: peripheral blood mononuclear cells, taken before stem cell transplant. The clonotype was recovered from a man aged 60 to 69 with acute myeloid leukemia. Some clones in this sample may be carry-over from other donors' samples. CDR3 nucleotide sequence: TGTGCCAGCAGCTTGGGAGGGGACAGCTACGAGCAGTACTTC. It is translated as CASSLGGDSYEQYF.